The present T cell receptor (beta chain) was sequenced within a study of regulatory T cells in long-lasting Graves disease. This clonotype has only a few counts. Its antigen remains unidentified. Libraries of TCR beta came from iRepertoire HTBI primers plus Arm-PCR of CDR3 regions. TCRdb reprocessed the multiplex PCR reads with MiXCR, giving one entry per CDR3 protein. The sample consists of fewer than 650,000 distinct CDR3 sequences, about 16% of them appearing once. Study conclusions and caveats: Relative to newly diagnosed Graves' patients, persistent ones had lower TCR diversity.

The CDR3 has 17 amino acids. With V trimmed by 1 base and J by 2 bases, 7 bases remained unmatched. The germline V gene has CDR1 PRHDT and CDR2 FYEKMQ (reference sequence). Time point of the sample: newly diagnosed GD, antithyroid drugs for less than 3 months. Extracted PBMC RNA gave rise to the TCR library. This sample also appeared in a second study, on T cells in Graves' hyperthyroidism and ophthalmopathy. That study reports: Expanded thyroid clonotypes (above 0.001) were mostly also found in blood.

This specimen consisted of peripheral blood mononuclear cells (PBMCs), obtained at new diagnosis, from a patient treated with antithyroid drugs. The chain combines TRBV13 with TRBJ2-5; the match to TRBD2 covers 10 bases. The origin of this receptor is a man between 18 and 29 years old with Graves disease. The CDR3 nucleotides read TGTGCCAGCAGCTTAGAAGGGGAAGCGGGAGGGCAAGAGACCCAGTACTTC. This codes for CASSLEGEAGGQETQYF.